What follows are 23 T cell receptor beta chains derived from one specimen sequenced in a study of radiation and T cells in renal cell carcinoma. Sample time point: blood 4 weeks post-SBRT, at nephrectomy. The treatment: 15 Gy SBRT to primary tumor, nephrectomy 4 weeks later. This table comes from immunoSEQ multiplex PCR, and its TCRdb copy is limited to in-frame clones, with some not included. The sample lists around 64,000 clones, about 83% occurring once. The material was blood, obtained from a patient whose treatment included radiotherapy and nephrectomy. Every receptor here comes from a man aged 55 to 70 with renal cell carcinoma.

This sequence joins TRBV27 and TRBJ1-2; 10 bases are shared with TRBD1. The germline gives CDR1 MNHEY, CDR2 SMNVEV (reference sequence). J was trimmed by 8 bases and V by 5 bases; bases with no gene match: 8. The CDR3 length is 14 residues. The CDR3 coding sequence is TGTGCCAGCAGTCCCGGACAGGGGGGACCAGGCTACACCTTC. This translates into CASSPGQGGPGYTF.

The gene calls are TRBV10-1 and TRBJ2-1; 7 bases fit TRBD1. The ends lost 3 bases at V and 7 bases at J; junction bases unmatched: 6. Looked up from germline, CDR1 is WNHNN and CDR2 is SYGVQD (reference sequence). The CDR3 contains 14 residues. Here the CDR3 DNA reads TGCGCCAGCAGTGAACAGGGGTTTACGAATGAGCAGTTCTTC. Amino acids: CASSEQGFTNEQFF.

The rearrangement uses TRBV6-5 and TRBJ2-2; D might be TRBD2 (5 bases). The CDR3 is 16 amino acids. The germline V and J ends were trimmed by 0 bases and 5 bases, with 13 bases remaining between them. Germline V gene sequence: CDR1 MNHEY, CDR2 SVGAGI. This CDR3 reads CASSYSMGEWTGELFF. In nucleotides, the CDR3 is TGTGCCAGCAGTTACTCGATGGGAGAATGGACCGGGGAGCTGTTTTTT.

The genes are TRBV5-5 and TRBJ2-3, with unresolved D. Germline CDR1 and CDR2: SGHKS and YYEKEE (reference sequence). CDR3 length equals 11 residues. The V and J ends lost 0 bases and 6 bases respectively, with 2 bases between them. The CDR3 nucleotides read TGTGCCAGCAGCTTGGGTGATACGCAGTATTTT. Residues: CASSLGDTQYF. The full variable domain, in which reference TRBV5-5 and TRBJ2-3 provide the parts outside the CDR3, is DAGVTQSPTHLIKTRGQQVTLRCSPISGHKSVSWYQQVLGQGPQFIFQYYEKEERGRGNFPDRFSARQFPNYSSELNVNALLLGDSALYLCASSLGDTQYFGPGTRLTVL.

This rearrangement joins TRBV18 to TRBJ2-1; maybe TRBD2 (6 bases). Germline V lookup: CDR1 KGHSH, CDR2 LQKENI. The CDR3 has 15 amino acids. V was clipped by 1 base and J by 6 bases, with 13 bases between them. The CDR3 spells CASSPLREMGNEQFF. The CDR3 nucleotides are TGTGCCAGCTCACCACTCCGGGAGATGGGCAATGAGCAGTTCTTC.

The chain has TRBV7-2 and TRBJ2-1; D is uncertain. This CDR3 has 14 residues. V lost 3 bases, J lost 7 bases, and 13 bases lay in between. CDR1 and CDR2 (germline): SGHTA, FQGNSA. The CDR3 sequence: CASSFRTLGNEQFF. The CDR3 bases are TGTGCCAGCAGCTTCCGCACTCTTGGTAATGAGCAGTTCTTC.

The sample holds a few counts of this clone. CDR3 bases: TGTGCCAGCACCTGGGGACCTAACACTGAAGCTTTCTTT. Encoded protein: CASTWGPNTEAFF. This chain links TRBV28 with TRBJ1-1, with D perhaps matching TRBD1 (5 bases). CDR3 size: 13 residues. Trimming left V 7 bases short and J 2 bases short, with 11 bases between. CDR1 is MDHEN and CDR2 is SYDVKM in the germline V gene.

This clone was observed a few times. The chain recombines TRBV9 with TRBJ1-5, with 7 nucleotides matching TRBD1. The CDR3 runs to 15 residues. J was trimmed by 4 bases and V by 0 bases; bases with no gene match: 4. Looked up from germline, CDR1 is SGDLS and CDR2 is YYNGEE. In DNA, the CDR3 is TGTGCCAGCAGCGTAGCTCCGGACAGGAATCAGCCCCAGCATTTT. The encoded protein is CASSVAPDRNQPQHF.

V usage is TRBV7-2 and J usage is TRBJ1-2; a possible D gene is TRBD1 (5 bases). The germline CDR1 and CDR2 sequences are SGHTA and FQGNSA. The V end was cut by 3 bases, the J end by 2 bases, with 13 bases between. CDR3 length equals 15 residues. The CDR3 DNA reads as TGTGCCAGCAGCTTTCCTGGGGCGCAGAACTATGGCTACACCTTC. This codes for CASSFPGAQNYGYTF. The variable domain in full, with the rest retrieved from reference TRBV7-2 and TRBJ1-2, is GAGVSQSPSNKVTEKGKDVELRCDPISGHTALYWYRQSLGQGLEFLIYFQGNSAPDKSGLPSDRFSAERTGGSVSTLTIQRTQQEDSAVYLCASSFPGAQNYGYTFGSGTRLTVV.

DNA for the CDR3: TGTGCCAGTAGCGCGGGACAGAGGATTAAGGGTGGCTACACCTTC. As protein: CASSAGQRIKGGYTF. The V call is TRBV19, the J call TRBJ1-2, with TRBD1 matching 7 bases. J lost 7 bases, V lost 6 bases, and 14 bases had no gene match. CDR3 length: 15 residues. Germline values: CDR1 LNHDA, CDR2 SQIVND (reference sequence). Combining the CDR3 with reference TRBV19 and TRBJ1-2 gives the whole variable domain DGGITQSPKYLFRKEGQNVTLSCEQNLNHDAMYWYRQDPGQGLRLIYYSQIVNDFQKGDIAEGYSVSREKKESFPLTVTSAQKNPTAFYLCASSAGQRIKGGYTFGSGTRLTVV.

V usage is TRBV7-2 and J usage is TRBJ2-3; the D gene is possibly TRBD1 (6 bases). The CDR3 spans 14 residues. The V gene's germline CDR1 is SGHTA and CDR2 FQGNSA. V gave up 0 bases and J gave up 6 bases, with 10 bases separating them. CDR3: CASSLAAQGDTQYF. CDR3 bases: TGTGCCAGCAGCTTAGCAGCTCAGGGGGATACGCAGTATTTT.

The rearrangement links TRBV7-8 to TRBJ2-5, with D perhaps matching TRBD1 or TRBD2 (6 bases each). This CDR3 is built from 14 residues. The germline V gene has CDR1 SGHVS and CDR2 FQNEAQ. With 5 bases removed from V and 5 bases from J, the gap between germline ends came to 15 bases. In nucleotides, the CDR3 is TGTGCCAGCAGCCCCATTCGGGGGCCGGAGACCCAGTACTTC. It encodes CASSPIRGPETQYF.

The J gene is TRBJ1-1, the V gene TRBV2, with no clear D. Germline assignment: CDR1 SNHLY and CDR2 FYNNEI. CDR3 size: 12 residues. The V gene lost 8 bases and the J gene lost 0 bases, with 7 bases spanning the gap. The CDR3 region has the DNA TGTGCCAGCGAACAAATGAACACTGAAGCTTTCTTT. Amino acid sequence: CASEQMNTEAFF.

A few counts support this clone. The chain carries TRBV25-1 and TRBJ2-5; TRBD2 matches 11 bases. This CDR3 has 16 residues. The ends lost 4 bases at V and 4 bases at J; junction bases unmatched: 8. Germline V gives CDR1 MGHDK, CDR2 SYGVNS. For the CDR3, the DNA is TGTGCCAGCAGTGCATCACTAGCGGGAGCTCGAGAGACCCAGTACTTC. Amino acid sequence: CASSASLAGARETQYF.

This clone was observed once. V is TRBV11-2 and J is TRBJ2-2; 11 bases match TRBD2. In germline, CDR1 is SGHAT, CDR2 FQNNGV. This CDR3 has 17 residues. J gave up 2 bases and V 5 bases, and 7 bases lay outside the gene matches. The CDR3 DNA reads TGTGCCAGCAGCAAAATAGCGGGAGGGGGTAACACCGGGGAGCTGTTTTTT. This sequence encodes CASSKIAGGGNTGELFF. Full variable domain (missing parts from reference TRBV11-2 and TRBJ2-2): EAGVAQSPRYKIIEKRQSVAFWCNPISGHATLYWYQQILGQGPKLLIQFQNNGVVDDSQLPKDRFSAERLKGVDSTLKIQPAKLEDSAVYLCASSKIAGGGNTGELFFGEGSRLTVL.

This sequence joins TRBV9 and TRBJ2-3, with 11 bases identical to TRBD2. In germline, CDR1 is SGDLS, CDR2 YYNGEE. V trimming: 3 bases; J trimming: 2 bases; junction bases outside the gene matches: 5. There are 16 residues in the CDR3. Here the CDR3 DNA reads TGTGCCAGCAGCGATTCTAGCGGGAGGACCACAGATACGCAGTATTTT. Its protein product is CASSDSSGRTTDTQYF.

This clone was detected a few times. This chain uses TRBV28 with TRBJ1-5, with D tentatively TRBD1 (6 bases). Per the germline V gene, CDR1 is MDHEN and CDR2 is SYDVKM. This CDR3 comprises 13 residues. Trimming took off 5 bases at V and 7 bases at J, with 12 bases between the two ends. The CDR3 DNA sequence: TGTGCCAGCAGTGGACAGCTTTTGCAGCCCCAGCATTTT. Translated, it gives CASSGQLLQPQHF.

This rearrangement joins TRBV25-1 to TRBJ2-1; D may be TRBD2 (5 bases). Germline V lookup: CDR1 MGHDK, CDR2 SYGVNS. Trimming took 4 bases from V and 3 from J, leaving 13 bases between them. The CDR3 has 15 residues. CDR3 sequence reads: CASSGTGRNYNEQFF. CDR3 coding DNA: TGTGCCAGCAGTGGGACTGGCCGTAACTACAATGAGCAGTTCTTC.

The V call is TRBV6-5, the J call TRBJ2-1; 7 bases agree with TRBD1. CDR1 and CDR2 from the germline V gene are MNHEY and SVGAGI. This CDR3 has 14 residues. Trimming at V came to 6 bases and at J to 8 bases, leaving 10 bases not matched to a gene. For the CDR3, the DNA is TGTGCCAGCAGCCGGACAGGTGGCATTGATGAGCAGTTCTTC. Amino acid sequence: CASSRTGGIDEQFF.

A single count supports this clone. The chain combines TRBV27 with TRBJ2-1; 8 nucleotides line up with TRBD2. CDR1 is MNHEY, CDR2 SMNVEV, per germline (reference sequence). CDR3 length equals 14 residues. The ends lost 6 bases at V and 7 bases at J; junction bases unmatched: 8. The CDR3 loop is CASSMGLVGNEQFF. For the CDR3, the DNA is TGTGCCAGCAGCATGGGACTAGTGGGGAATGAGCAGTTCTTC.

This clone was observed a handful of times. This chain connects TRBV5-1 to TRBJ2-3, with 7 bases that match TRBD2. The CDR3 is 18 residues long. V shed 0 bases, J shed 2 bases, and the junction held 12 bases outside the gene matches. Germline CDR1 is SGHRS and CDR2 is YFSETQ. The chain's CDR3 is CASSLVPLTSADTDTQYF. The CDR3 bases are TGCGCCAGCAGCTTGGTCCCCCTAACTAGCGCCGACACAGATACGCAGTATTTT.

With regard to this clone: The germline gene is not matched at one end of the junction; a read error may be the cause. This sequence joins TRBV5-1 and TRBJ2-3; TRBD2 agrees at 14 bases. The germline V gene has CDR1 SGHRS and CDR2 YFSETQ. The CDR3 sequence is 14 residues long. CDR3 loop: CASSLGTSGGTSDF. For the CDR3, the DNA is TGCGCCAGCAGCTTGGGGACTAGCGGGGGGACGTCGGATTTT.

The chain links TRBV7-8 to TRBJ2-1, with 10 bases aligning to TRBD2. CDR1 and CDR2 from the germline V gene are SGHVS and FQNEAQ. CDR3 length: 16 amino acids. V was clipped by 4 bases and J by 4 bases; unmatched bases: 7. The CDR3 spells CASSSSGTSAYNEQFF. The CDR3 nucleotides read TGTGCCAGCAGCTCCTCGGGGACTAGCGCTTACAATGAGCAGTTCTTC. Full variable domain (rest looked up from reference TRBV7-8 and TRBJ2-1): GAGVSQSPRYKVAKRGQDVALRCDPISGHVSLFWYQQALGQGPEFLTYFQNEAQLDKSGLPSDRFFAERPEGSVSTLKIQRTQQEDSAVYLCASSSSGTSAYNEQFFGPGTRLTVL.